This TCR beta chain appears in the sequencing data of a study of blood T cell repertoires in COVID-19. Study overall: Acute and convalescent COVID-19 specimens originated in the United States, Italy and Spain. From T cells, B-cell-depleted T cells, or PBMCs came the material, which was cDNA or gDNA.

The study counted Cohort 3 donors as recovered given two negative PCRs, clearance, or symptom resolution. The trim removed 6 bases at V and 1 base at J, leaving 6 bases unmatched. CDR3 size: 15 residues. In germline, CDR1 is LGHNA, CDR2 YSLEER. Original processing notes: For nucleated cells, counts were estimated from reference gene primer amplification. TCRdb's table, derived via immunoSEQ multiplex PCR, lists solely in-frame clones and lacks some. The V and J calls and clone size come from that table; D and trimming were worked out from the DNA. The sample holds 150,000 or so clones; around four fifths are singletons and the top ten take approximately 4.7%.

The sequencing sample was made of PBMCs or T cells enriched from blood (not recorded which). This chain uses TRBV4-3 with TRBJ2-3; 8 nucleotides align to TRBD2. The origin of this receptor is a woman between 50 and 59 years old who had recovered from COVID-19. CDR3 loop: CASSKAGVGTDTQYF. As DNA, the CDR3 is TGCGCCAGCAGTAAAGCGGGAGTTGGCACAGATACGCAGTATTTT.